This T cell receptor beta chain derives from a study of blood T cell repertoires in COVID-19. This CDR3 contains 14 residues. V was shortened by 3 bases and J by 7 bases, with 13 bases between the two germline ends. Germline lookup yields CDR1 SEHNR and CDR2 FQNEAQ (reference sequence). In this sample, this clone turned up a few times. Sequencing used immunoSEQ multiplex PCR; TCRdb keeps in-frame clones, though not all of them. The table includes approximately 210,000 clones, 82% detected once. This TCR was sampled from a man in his forties who had recovered from COVID-19. The sequenced sample consisted of PBMCs or T cells enriched from blood (not recorded which). The gene calls are TRBV7-9 and TRBJ2-1; D is possibly TRBD2 (6 bases). This CDR3 reads CASSFQGLLNEQFF. The CDR3 DNA reads as TGTGCCAGCAGCTTTCAGGGACTGCTTAATGAGCAGTTCTTC.